This T cell receptor (beta chain) was sequenced for a study of cytomegalovirus exposure and HLA in healthy donors. As for the study in general: In a later analysis, the 130 or so validation repertoires were reported to have used the same platform as the roughly 730 first-cohort repertoires.

Study observations and caveats: While the bulk of TCR sequences proved rare, some public TCRs turned up in many donors. First-cohort TCR clusters tended to co-occur in the 120 or so validation repertoires, a later analysis found.

A 120-subject validation cohort, separate from the approximately 670-subject first cohort, supplied the donors. About this clone itself: Its antigen is unidentified.

This CDR3 is 12 amino acids long. The germline V gene has CDR1 SQVTM and CDR2 ANQGSEA. V gave up 7 bases and J gave up 8 bases, with 16 bases separating them. Only in-frame clones appear in the TCRdb table, and some are missing; sequencing was by immunoSEQ multiplex PCR. Of over 150,000 clones detected, approximately 81% appear once; the ten largest clones hold approximately 15%. The TCR comes from a man aged 18 to 35 in good health and CMV-seropositive. The V call is TRBV29-1, the J call TRBJ2-3; D call uncertain. Sequenced material: PBMCs. The CDR3 loop reads CSAFLPTGTQYF. Written as DNA, the CDR3 is TGCAGCGCCTTTCTCCCCACCGGTACGCAGTATTTT.